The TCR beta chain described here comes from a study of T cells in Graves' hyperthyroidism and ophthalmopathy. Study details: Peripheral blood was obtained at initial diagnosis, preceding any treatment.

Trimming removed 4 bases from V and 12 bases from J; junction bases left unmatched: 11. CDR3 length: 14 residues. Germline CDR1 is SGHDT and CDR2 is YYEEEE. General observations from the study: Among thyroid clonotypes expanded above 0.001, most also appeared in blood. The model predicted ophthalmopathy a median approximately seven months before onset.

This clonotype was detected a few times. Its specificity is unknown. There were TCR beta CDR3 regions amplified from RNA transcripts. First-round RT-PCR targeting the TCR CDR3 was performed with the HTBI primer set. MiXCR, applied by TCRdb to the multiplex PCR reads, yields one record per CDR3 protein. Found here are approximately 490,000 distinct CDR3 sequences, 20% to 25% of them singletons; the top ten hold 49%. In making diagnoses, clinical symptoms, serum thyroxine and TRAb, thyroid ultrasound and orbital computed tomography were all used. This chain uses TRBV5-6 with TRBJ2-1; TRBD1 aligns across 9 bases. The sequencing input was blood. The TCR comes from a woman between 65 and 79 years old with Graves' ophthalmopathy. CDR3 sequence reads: CASSIGQGRVRQFF. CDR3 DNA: TGTGCCAGCAGCATAGGACAGGGGAGGGTTCGGCAGTTCTTC. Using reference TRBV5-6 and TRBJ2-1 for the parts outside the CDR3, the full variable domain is DAGVTQSPTHLIKTRGQQVTLRCSPKSGHDTVSWYQQALGQGPQFIFQYYEEEERQRGNFPDRFSGHQFPNYSSELNVNALLLGDSALYLCASSIGQGRVRQFFGPGTRLTVL.